This entry features one T cell receptor (beta chain) sequence. The CDR3 consists of 17 residues. V shed 4 bases and J shed 5 bases, with 22 bases lying between them. Germline loops: CDR1 KGHDR, CDR2 SFDVKD. Through a sample-barcoded 5' primer and a J-beta primer mix, a second PCR was run for roughly 6 to 11 cycles. MiXCR was run by TCRdb on the 5' RACE reads, yielding one entry per CDR3 protein. The top ten clones hold around 20% of a sample with 550,000 to 700,000 distinct CDR3 sequences, 27% of them seen once. These data belong to a study of blood T cells in healthy people across ages. Peripheral blood was drawn, approximately 10 milliliters per donor. Per-sample yields of isolated PBMCs were at least 6 million.

The sample taken for sequencing was blood. The TCR was taken from a woman in her 70s in good health. The chain recombines TRBV24-1 with TRBJ2-5; a possible D gene is TRBD2 (5 bases). The DNA of the CDR3 is TGTGCCACCAGTGACTCCCTATCGGCGGGTGGGCACGAGACCCAGTACTTC. Its protein is CATSDSLSAGGHETQYF.